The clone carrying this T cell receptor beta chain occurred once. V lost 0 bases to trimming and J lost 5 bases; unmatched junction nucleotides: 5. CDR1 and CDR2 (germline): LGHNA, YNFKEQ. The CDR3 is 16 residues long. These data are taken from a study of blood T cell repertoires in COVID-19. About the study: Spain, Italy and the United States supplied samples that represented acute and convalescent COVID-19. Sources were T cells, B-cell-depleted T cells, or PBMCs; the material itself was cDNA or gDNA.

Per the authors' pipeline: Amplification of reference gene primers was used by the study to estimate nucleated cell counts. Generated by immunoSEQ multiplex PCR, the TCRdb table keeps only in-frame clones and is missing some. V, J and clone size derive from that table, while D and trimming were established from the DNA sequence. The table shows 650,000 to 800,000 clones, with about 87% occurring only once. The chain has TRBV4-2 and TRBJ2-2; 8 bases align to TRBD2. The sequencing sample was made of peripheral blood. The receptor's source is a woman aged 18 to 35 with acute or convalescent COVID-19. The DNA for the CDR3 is TGTGCCAGCAGCCAAGATCTAGGACTAGCTACCGGGGAGCTGTTTTTT. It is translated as CASSQDLGLATGELFF.